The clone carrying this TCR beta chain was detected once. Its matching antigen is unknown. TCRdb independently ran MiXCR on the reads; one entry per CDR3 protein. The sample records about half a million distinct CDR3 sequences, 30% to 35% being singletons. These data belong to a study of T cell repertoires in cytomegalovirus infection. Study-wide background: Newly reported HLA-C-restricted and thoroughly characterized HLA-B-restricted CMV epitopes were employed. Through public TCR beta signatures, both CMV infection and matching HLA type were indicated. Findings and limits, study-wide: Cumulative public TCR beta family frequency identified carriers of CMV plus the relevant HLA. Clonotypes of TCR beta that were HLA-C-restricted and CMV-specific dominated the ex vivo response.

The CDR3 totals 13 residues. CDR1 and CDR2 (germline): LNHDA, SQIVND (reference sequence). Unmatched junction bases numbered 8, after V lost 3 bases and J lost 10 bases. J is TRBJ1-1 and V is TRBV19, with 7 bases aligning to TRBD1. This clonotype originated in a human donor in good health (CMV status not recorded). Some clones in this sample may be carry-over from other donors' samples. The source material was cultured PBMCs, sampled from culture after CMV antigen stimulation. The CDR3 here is CASSIGQEVGAFF. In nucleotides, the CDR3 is TGTGCCAGTAGTATCGGACAGGAAGTAGGAGCTTTCTTT.